Described below is a single T cell receptor beta chain sequence and its context. Data came from immunoSEQ multiplex PCR; TCRdb stores just in-frame clones and leaves some out. Altogether around 300,000 clones are present, about 90% being singletons, with the ten largest covering approximately 0.98%. The source of the sample is a study of blood T cell repertoires in COVID-19. Study details: Acute-phase and convalescent COVID-19 samples originated in the United States, Italy and Spain.

A Seattle source enrolled patients during active infection and followed them longitudinally. The clonotype originates from a woman between 35 and 50 years old with COVID-19, enrolled during active disease. The specimen was peripheral blood.

CDR3 sequence: CASSSREASSYNEQFF. Here the CDR3 DNA reads TGCGCCAGCAGCTCGAGGGAGGCGAGCTCCTACAATGAGCAGTTCTTC. The V and J genes are TRBV5-1 and TRBJ2-1; perhaps TRBD2 as D (6 bases). This CDR3 region has 16 residues. The V gene's germline CDR1 is SGHRS and CDR2 YFSETQ. The V end lost 3 bases, the J end lost 0 bases, and 13 bases lay between the germline ends.